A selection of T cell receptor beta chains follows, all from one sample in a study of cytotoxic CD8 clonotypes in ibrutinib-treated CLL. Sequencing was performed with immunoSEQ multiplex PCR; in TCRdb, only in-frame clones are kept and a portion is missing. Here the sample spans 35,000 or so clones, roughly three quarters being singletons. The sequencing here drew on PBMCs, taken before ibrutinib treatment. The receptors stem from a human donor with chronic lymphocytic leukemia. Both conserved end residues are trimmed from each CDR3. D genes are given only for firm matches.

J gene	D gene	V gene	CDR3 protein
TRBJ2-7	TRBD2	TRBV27	ASSKLAGNYEQY
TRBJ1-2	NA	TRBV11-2	ASSLSTEELGRGYT
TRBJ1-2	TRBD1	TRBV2	ASSGQGANYGYT
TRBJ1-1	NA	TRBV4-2	ASSQDRWNTEAF
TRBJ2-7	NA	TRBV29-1	SVSRNYEQY
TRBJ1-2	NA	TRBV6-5	ASSGLDYGYT
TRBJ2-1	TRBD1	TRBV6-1	ASSRGQGSYNEQF
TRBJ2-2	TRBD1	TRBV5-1	ANSAQGTGGELF
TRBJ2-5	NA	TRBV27	ASSPSSGLETQY
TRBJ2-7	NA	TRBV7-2	ASSLQNPSYEQY
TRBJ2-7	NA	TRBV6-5	ASSYGLWPSYEQY
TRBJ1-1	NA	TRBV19	ASSIDVMMNTEAF
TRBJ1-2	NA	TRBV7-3	ASSLAGTYGYT
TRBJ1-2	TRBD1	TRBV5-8	ASSRQGGYGYT